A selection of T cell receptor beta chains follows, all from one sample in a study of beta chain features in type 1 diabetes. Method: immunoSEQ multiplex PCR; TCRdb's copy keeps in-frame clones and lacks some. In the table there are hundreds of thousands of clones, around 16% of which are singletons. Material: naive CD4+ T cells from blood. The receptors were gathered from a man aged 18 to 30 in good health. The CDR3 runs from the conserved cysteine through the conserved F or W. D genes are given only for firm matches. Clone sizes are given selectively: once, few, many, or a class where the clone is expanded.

CDR3nt: TGTGCCAGCAGCTTCGGATTTCAAGAGACCCAGTACTTC
CDR3aa: CASSFGFQETQYF
d_gene: -
abundance: -
j_gene: TRBJ2-5
v_gene: TRBV5-4

CDR3nt: TGTGCCAGCAGCCAAGATTTAGCGGGGGGGCCGGATACGCAGTATTTT
CDR3aa: CASSQDLAGGPDTQYF
d_gene: TRBD2
abundance: -
j_gene: TRBJ2-3
v_gene: TRBV4-2

CDR3nt: TGTGCCAGCTCACCAGGGACTAGCGGGACCAACGCCGGGGAGCTGTTTTTT
CDR3aa: CASSPGTSGTNAGELFF
d_gene: TRBD2
abundance: -
j_gene: TRBJ2-2
v_gene: TRBV18

CDR3nt: TGTGCCAGCAGCTTTGGACTAGGTCTCGAGCAGTACTTC
CDR3aa: CASSFGLGLEQYF
d_gene: TRBD2
abundance: few
j_gene: TRBJ2-7
v_gene: TRBV5-6

CDR3nt: TGCGCCAGCAGCTTGGCCTTGGGAAAAGAGACCCAGTACTTC
CDR3aa: CASSLALGKETQYF
d_gene: -
abundance: -
j_gene: TRBJ2-5
v_gene: TRBV5-1

CDR3nt: TGTGCCAGCAGCACCCGGACTAGCGGGTGGGCTGGCTCCTACGAGCAGTACTTC
CDR3aa: CASSTRTSGWAGSYEQYF
d_gene: TRBD2
abundance: -
j_gene: TRBJ2-7
v_gene: TRBV4-2

CDR3nt: TGTGCCAGCAGCGTCTCAAAAAAACAAGAGACCCAGTACTTC
CDR3aa: CASSVSKKQETQYF
d_gene: -
abundance: -
j_gene: TRBJ2-5
v_gene: TRBV9

CDR3nt: TGTGCCATCAGTGACCCTAACAGGGTGGACATTCAGTACTTC
CDR3aa: CAISDPNRVDIQYF
d_gene: -
abundance: -
j_gene: TRBJ2-4
v_gene: TRBV10-3

CDR3nt: TGTTCGTCGGGCTCGGGCACAGATACGCAGTATTTT
CDR3aa: CSSGSGTDTQYF
d_gene: -
abundance: -
j_gene: TRBJ2-3
v_gene: TRBV7-7

CDR3nt: TGTGCCAGCAGCTTGAGGGACAGGGAATTAGAAGCTTTCTTT
CDR3aa: CASSLRDRELEAFF
d_gene: TRBD1
abundance: few
j_gene: TRBJ1-1
v_gene: TRBV5-4

CDR3nt: TGCAGCGTTCGGGACACCACAGATACGCAGTATTTT
CDR3aa: CSVRDTTDTQYF
d_gene: -
abundance: few
j_gene: TRBJ2-3
v_gene: TRBV29-1

CDR3nt: TGCGCCAGCAGCCAAGCGTCTTACGGAGCCAATGAAAAACTGTTTTTT
CDR3aa: CASSQASYGANEKLFF
d_gene: -
abundance: few
j_gene: TRBJ1-4
v_gene: TRBV4-1

CDR3nt: TGTGCCAGCTCTAGCGGGGGAGGGGCAGATACGCAGTATTTT
CDR3aa: CASSSGGGADTQYF
d_gene: TRBD2
abundance: few
j_gene: TRBJ2-3
v_gene: TRBV7-2

CDR3nt: TGCGCCAGCAGCTTGACAGACCAGGAGACCGGGGAGCTGTTTTTT
CDR3aa: CASSLTDQETGELFF
d_gene: -
abundance: few
j_gene: TRBJ2-2
v_gene: TRBV5-1

CDR3nt: TGCGCCAGCAGCCACTGGGGGCAGGGGGCGCGGTTCGACTATGGCTACACCTTC
CDR3aa: CASSHWGQGARFDYGYTF
d_gene: TRBD1
abundance: -
j_gene: TRBJ1-2
v_gene: TRBV4-1

CDR3nt: TGTGCCAGCAGTTCCGCGGGCTCTGGAAACACCATATATTTT
CDR3aa: CASSSAGSGNTIYF
d_gene: -
abundance: -
j_gene: TRBJ1-3
v_gene: TRBV6-6

CDR3nt: TGTGCCAGCAGTCCGATACAGGGTTGGCAGCCCCAGCATTTT
CDR3aa: CASSPIQGWQPQHF
d_gene: -
abundance: -
j_gene: TRBJ1-5
v_gene: TRBV27

CDR3nt: TGCGCCAGCAGCAAAAGTCAGGGCTACAATGAGCAGTTCTTC
CDR3aa: CASSKSQGYNEQFF
d_gene: -
abundance: many
j_gene: TRBJ2-1
v_gene: TRBV4-3

CDR3nt: TGTGCCAGCAGGCCCGCTAGCGGGACCACAGATACGCAGTATTTT
CDR3aa: CASRPASGTTDTQYF
d_gene: TRBD2
abundance: -
j_gene: TRBJ2-3
v_gene: TRBV6-5

CDR3nt: TGTGCCATCACCCCCGGGACAGGGATGGCCTACGAGCAGTACTTC
CDR3aa: CAITPGTGMAYEQYF
d_gene: TRBD1
abundance: few
j_gene: TRBJ2-7
v_gene: TRBV6-5

CDR3nt: TGTGCTAGTGGTTTGGTACTAGGCCAGGGGGTACGTCTTGACAATGAGCAGTTCTTC
CDR3aa: CASGLVLGQGVRLDNEQFF
d_gene: TRBD1
abundance: -
j_gene: TRBJ2-1
v_gene: TRBV12-5

CDR3nt: TGTGCCAGCAGTGGAGGGTACATAGCCAAAAACATTCAGTACTTC
CDR3aa: CASSGGYIAKNIQYF
d_gene: -
abundance: few
j_gene: TRBJ2-4
v_gene: TRBV6-1

CDR3nt: TGTGCCAGCACCTTAACCCCGGGATTCCCATACGAGCAGTACTTC
CDR3aa: CASTLTPGFPYEQYF
d_gene: -
abundance: -
j_gene: TRBJ2-7
v_gene: TRBV7-2

CDR3nt: TGTGCCAGCAGTATACAGGGTGGCGGGGGAACTGAAGCTTTCTTT
CDR3aa: CASSIQGGGGTEAFF
d_gene: -
abundance: few
j_gene: TRBJ1-1
v_gene: TRBV6-1

CDR3nt: TGTGCCAGCAGCTTAGTACGATTCTTCGGGGAGACCCAGTACTTC
CDR3aa: CASSLVRFFGETQYF
d_gene: -
abundance: -
j_gene: TRBJ2-5
v_gene: TRBV11-2

CDR3nt: TGTGCCAGCAGCTCGACAAGACAGATCACAGATACGCAGTATTTT
CDR3aa: CASSSTRQITDTQYF
d_gene: -
abundance: -
j_gene: TRBJ2-3
v_gene: TRBV7-8

CDR3nt: TGTGCCAGCAGCCTATCTCTGGCAGGGGCCTACGAGCAGTACTTC
CDR3aa: CASSLSLAGAYEQYF
d_gene: -
abundance: few
j_gene: TRBJ2-7
v_gene: TRBV9

CDR3nt: TGTGCCAGCAGCCTCGGGGAGGGCCGCTACGAGCAGTACTTC
CDR3aa: CASSLGEGRYEQYF
d_gene: TRBD2
abundance: -
j_gene: TRBJ2-7
v_gene: TRBV9

CDR3nt: TGTGCCAGCAGCTTAGTCCAGACCAATTACGAGCAGTACTTC
CDR3aa: CASSLVQTNYEQYF
d_gene: -
abundance: -
j_gene: TRBJ2-7
v_gene: TRBV7-8

CDR3nt: TGTGCCAGCAGCTCGGAACAGGGTGTTATTGGTGAGCAGTTCTTC
CDR3aa: CASSSEQGVIGEQFF
d_gene: -
abundance: -
j_gene: TRBJ2-1
v_gene: TRBV5-4

CDR3nt: TGCGCCAGCAGCTTGAGGGCCACTAGCGGCCTTACCTACAATGAGCAGTTCTTC
CDR3aa: CASSLRATSGLTYNEQFF
d_gene: TRBD2
abundance: -
j_gene: TRBJ2-1
v_gene: TRBV5-1

CDR3nt: TGTGCCAGCAGCCTACAGGGAACCGGGGCCAACGTCCTGACTTTC
CDR3aa: CASSLQGTGANVLTF
d_gene: -
abundance: -
j_gene: TRBJ2-6
v_gene: TRBV11-2

CDR3nt: TGTGCCAGCAGCTTGCTCCTGCTACTAGCGGGGGGCCGTAGTGAGCAGTTCTTC
CDR3aa: CASSLLLLLAGGRSEQFF
d_gene: TRBD2
abundance: -
j_gene: TRBJ2-1
v_gene: TRBV7-9

CDR3nt: TGTGCCAGCTCACCAATTTCCGGGGGCACTGAAGCTTTCTTT
CDR3aa: CASSPISGGTEAFF
d_gene: -
abundance: few
j_gene: TRBJ1-1
v_gene: TRBV18

CDR3nt: TGTGCCAGCAGCTCTGCAGCCCTCTATGGCTACACCTTC
CDR3aa: CASSSAALYGYTF
d_gene: -
abundance: few
j_gene: TRBJ1-2
v_gene: TRBV5-4

CDR3nt: TGTGCCAGCAGCTTAGCTTCTCTAGCGGTGCCCTCGCAGTATTTT
CDR3aa: CASSLASLAVPSQYF
d_gene: TRBD2
abundance: few
j_gene: TRBJ2-3
v_gene: TRBV7-8

CDR3nt: TGTGCCAGCAGTCATAGACAGGGACAGTCCTACGAGCAGTACTTC
CDR3aa: CASSHRQGQSYEQYF
d_gene: TRBD1
abundance: -
j_gene: TRBJ2-7
v_gene: TRBV6-5

CDR3nt: TGTGCCTGGAGCTCATCGAAAGGTTGGGGCTACACCTTC
CDR3aa: CAWSSSKGWGYTF
d_gene: -
abundance: -
j_gene: TRBJ1-2
v_gene: TRBV30

CDR3nt: TGCGCCAGCAGCACCGGACAGATCCAAGAGACCCAGTACTTC
CDR3aa: CASSTGQIQETQYF
d_gene: -
abundance: few
j_gene: TRBJ2-5
v_gene: TRBV5-1

CDR3nt: TGTGCCAGTAAAAGACAGGCGATTCGGGGCTATGGCTACACCTTC
CDR3aa: CASKRQAIRGYGYTF
d_gene: -
abundance: -
j_gene: TRBJ1-2
v_gene: TRBV28

CDR3nt: TGCGCCAGCAGCTTAGATACAGGGTCCCACAATCAGCCCCAGCATTTT
CDR3aa: CASSLDTGSHNQPQHF
d_gene: -
abundance: -
j_gene: TRBJ1-5
v_gene: TRBV5-1

CDR3nt: TGTGCCAGCAGCTTAAAACTGCAGCACTATGGCTACACCTTC
CDR3aa: CASSLKLQHYGYTF
d_gene: -
abundance: -
j_gene: TRBJ1-2
v_gene: TRBV7-8

CDR3nt: TGTGCCACCAGCAGAGATCAAACCGGGGGTCAGCCCCAGCATTTT
CDR3aa: CATSRDQTGGQPQHF
d_gene: -
abundance: -
j_gene: TRBJ1-5
v_gene: TRBV15

CDR3nt: TGTGCCAGCAGCCCAGAGGGGGGGGCCACAGATACGCAGTATTTT
CDR3aa: CASSPEGGATDTQYF
d_gene: -
abundance: -
j_gene: TRBJ2-3
v_gene: TRBV9

CDR3nt: TGCGCCAGCAGCTTGGATTCGGTTTACAATGAGCAGTTCTTC
CDR3aa: CASSLDSVYNEQFF
d_gene: -
abundance: few
j_gene: TRBJ2-1
v_gene: TRBV5-1

CDR3nt: TGTGCCTGGTCCACAGGAAATCCTGGAAACACCATATATTTT
CDR3aa: CAWSTGNPGNTIYF
d_gene: -
abundance: few
j_gene: TRBJ1-3
v_gene: TRBV30

CDR3nt: TGCAGCTCCTTGGCCCGGAATGAAAAACTGTTTTTT
CDR3aa: CSSLARNEKLFF
d_gene: -
abundance: -
j_gene: TRBJ1-4
v_gene: TRBV29-1

CDR3nt: TGTGCCAGTGATAGCGGGAGGGCAGATACGCAGTATTTT
CDR3aa: CASDSGRADTQYF
d_gene: TRBD2
abundance: -
j_gene: TRBJ2-3
v_gene: TRBV6-5

CDR3nt: TGCGCCAGCAGCCTATTCAAGGTAGCGGGGTTCTCCTACAATGAGCAGTTCTTC
CDR3aa: CASSLFKVAGFSYNEQFF
d_gene: TRBD2
abundance: few
j_gene: TRBJ2-1
v_gene: TRBV4-3

CDR3nt: TGTGCCAGCAGGCGACAGGGCTCTGGAAACACCATATATTTT
CDR3aa: CASRRQGSGNTIYF
d_gene: TRBD1
abundance: few
j_gene: TRBJ1-3
v_gene: TRBV7-9

CDR3nt: TGTGCCAGCAGTGAAAGAGCCGCGCTTAATGAAAAACTGTTTTTT
CDR3aa: CASSERAALNEKLFF
d_gene: -
abundance: few
j_gene: TRBJ1-4
v_gene: TRBV6-1

CDR3nt: TGTGCCAGCAGTGTACCCGGGACAGGGACCTACGAGCAGTACTTC
CDR3aa: CASSVPGTGTYEQYF
d_gene: TRBD1
abundance: few
j_gene: TRBJ2-7
v_gene: TRBV28

CDR3nt: TGCGCCAGCAGCCAATGGACTAGCGGCTCCACCGGGGAGCTGTTTTTT
CDR3aa: CASSQWTSGSTGELFF
d_gene: TRBD2
abundance: -
j_gene: TRBJ2-2
v_gene: TRBV4-1

CDR3nt: TGTGCCAGCAGCTCCGGGGGCGAGCAGTACTTC
CDR3aa: CASSSGGEQYF
d_gene: -
abundance: few
j_gene: TRBJ2-7
v_gene: TRBV7-3